The entry below gives a single TCR beta chain sequence along with its context. What it binds is unknown. V dropped 2 bases and J dropped 5 bases, with 10 bases sitting between them. CDR1 and CDR2 (germline): SGHRS, YFSETQ. The CDR3 totals 13 residues. Reverse transcription of all isolated RNA meant that expressed TCRB transcripts were sequenced. The assay was immunoSEQ multiplex PCR, and TCRdb's table has in-frame clones only and misses some. The sample yields around 430,000 clones, 25% to 35% seen once. The data were obtained in a study of beta chain features in type 1 diabetes. Study conclusions and caveats: Among patients, naive, central memory and Treg TCRB repertoires appeared more similar than among healthy donors.

The clonotype was recovered from a man aged 18 to 30 in good health. The chain couples TRBV5-1 to TRBJ2-5, with a possible D match to TRBD1 (6 bases). Material: naive CD4+ T cells from blood. This CDR3 reads CASSFYRVETQYF. CDR3 DNA: TGCGCCAGCAGCTTCTACAGGGTTGAGACCCAGTACTTC.